This T cell receptor beta chain was captured by sequencing in a study of cytomegalovirus exposure and HLA in healthy donors. With 60 Vbeta and 13 Jbeta primers, the PCR was carried out. The table came from immunoSEQ multiplex PCR; TCRdb's copy has only in-frame clones and leaves some out. The sample spans around 31,000 clones; the ten largest clones claim 0.71%. Trimming cost V 7 bases and J 4 bases; bases outside gene matches: 2. This CDR3 spans 12 amino acids. CDR1 and CDR2 (germline): MNHEY, SVGAGI. This sequence joins TRBV6-5 and TRBJ2-3, with 7 bases matching TRBD1. This receptor was identified in a man aged 25-45 years in good health and CMV-seronegative. The material sequenced was PBMCs. The CDR3 DNA reads as TGTGCCAGCAAAGGGGGCGCAGATACGCAGTATTTT. Protein product: CASKGGADTQYF.